A selection of T cell receptor beta chains follows, all from one sample in a study of CD8 T cells in ankylosing spondylitis. Each CDR3 protein gets one entry after TCRdb re-called the 5' RACE reads with MiXCR. The sample lists 150,000 to 250,000 distinct CDR3 sequences, roughly 13% occurring once. The sample comprised blood, either unsorted or a sorted T cell fraction (not recorded which). These receptors originate from a male donor with ankylosing spondylitis or in good health (not recorded which). The CDR3 runs from the conserved cysteine through the conserved F or W. The D gene is left open where the match is weak. Size is omitted from some rows. Given values are once, few, many or a class for expanded clones.

V gene	clone size	D gene	J gene	CDR3 DNA	CDR3 protein
TRBV5-1	many	.	TRBJ1-1	TGCGCCAGCAGCTTAGGTGGCGGGAACACTGAAGCTTTCTTT	CASSLGGGNTEAFF
TRBV5-1	many	TRBD1	TRBJ2-7	TGCGCCAGCAGCCCCGGGACAGGGTCGTACGAGCAGTACTTC	CASSPGTGSYEQYF
TRBV7-7	medium-sized	.	TRBJ2-3	TGTGCCAGCAGCTTAGCCGAGGGAGATACGCAGTATTTT	CASSLAEGDTQYF
TRBV20-1	.	.	TRBJ2-1	TGCAGTGCTAGATCCCCCGACGATCCCTCCTACAATGAGCAGTTCTTC	CSARSPDDPSYNEQFF
TRBV7-8	few	.	TRBJ2-7	TGTGCCAGCAGCTTAGAGTGGGGCTCCTACGAGCAGTACTTC	CASSLEWGSYEQYF
TRBV20-1	few	.	TRBJ1-3	TGCAGTGCTGCCGAGAGCTCTGGAAACACCATATATTTT	CSAAESSGNTIYF
TRBV27	.	TRBD2	TRBJ2-1	TGTGCCAGCAGTCCTGGGACTAGCGGGAGCAATGAGCAGTTCTTC	CASSPGTSGSNEQFF
TRBV20-1	.	.	TRBJ2-2	TGCAGTGCGGGCAGCGCGAACACCGGGGAGCTGTTTTTT	CSAGSANTGELFF
TRBV7-9	many	.	TRBJ2-5	TGTGCCAGCAGCTTGAGCAGCCAAGAGACCCAGTACTTC	CASSLSSQETQYF
TRBV29-1	.	TRBD2	TRBJ2-4	TGCAGCTGCGGGACTAGCGGAAACATTCAGTACTTC	CSCGTSGNIQYF
TRBV12-3/TRBV12-4	once	.	TRBJ1-1	TGTGCCAGTACCCACGAAGGGGGGGACACTGAAGCTTTCTTT	CASTHEGGDTEAFF
TRBV6-2/TRBV6-3	large	.	TRBJ2-1	TGTGCCAGCAGTTACTCTAGAGTTTCGAATGAGCAGTTCTTC	CASSYSRVSNEQFF
TRBV20-1	many	TRBD2	TRBJ2-3	TGCAGTGCTAGGATGTGGGCTAGCGGGTCCCGTGAGGGGGATACGCAGTATTTT	CSARMWASGSREGDTQYF